Below, one T cell receptor (beta chain) is given with its context. This clonotype has at least ten counts. Its antigen remains unidentified. No base quality values were provided; no much bigger clone lies one nucleotide off. Hyperthyroidism patients were aged 18 to 65 years and newly diagnosed, with disease duration of less than 2 months. The study excluded patients with uncontrolled infections, other autoimmune diseases, pregnancy or lactation. Diagnoses were based on clinical symptoms, serum thyroxine and TRAb, thyroid ultrasound and orbital computed tomography. Blood from progressor patients was drawn when they were first diagnosed with hyperthyroidism, before any ophthalmopathy symptoms appeared. PBMCs were isolated from approximately 10 ml of fresh peripheral blood by Ficoll-Paque density gradient centrifugation. Progressor patients were defined as those initially diagnosed with Graves' hyperthyroidism in whom ophthalmopathy developed during follow-up. Total RNA was extracted with Trizol reagent, and quality was checked on an Agilent 2100 Bioanalyzer.

The data derive from a study of T cells in Graves' hyperthyroidism and ophthalmopathy (dated by TCRdb to about 2019). With regard to the full study: Peripheral blood was collected at initial diagnosis, before any treatment. A discovery cohort of approximately 100 patients, 43 with Graves' ophthalmopathy and more than 55 with stable Graves' hyperthyroidism, was used to find distinguishing TCR V-J signatures. Prospective prediction of ophthalmopathy was tested in an independent validation cohort of 18 to 20 hyperthyroidism patients and 17 patients who later progressed to ophthalmopathy. The roughly 100 discovery patients were randomly divided into training and test sets at a 7:3 ratio. In six Graves' hyperthyroidism patients, the study also compared T-cell repertoires from thyroid tissue with T-cell repertoires from blood. Following sampling, methimazole starting at 30 mg daily was given to hyperthyroidism patients, and high-dose intravenous methylprednisolone was given to ophthalmopathy patients. According to the paper, TCR Vbeta CDR3 sequencing was carried out on over 130 peripheral blood samples, which came from 40 to 45 ophthalmopathy, about 75 hyperthyroidism and some 17 progressor patients.

General conclusions and limits of the study: In validation, the model predicted progression to ophthalmopathy with over 60% sensitivity and less than 80% specificity, a median of approximately 6.7 months before onset. No statistical method was used to set the sample size in advance, and investigators knew the group allocation. Blood samples also contained most of the expanded thyroid clonotypes (frequency above 0.001), which suggests that blood repertoires may reflect thyroid immune responses. In cross-validation, a model built on a 13 V-J signature told ophthalmopathy apart from stable hyperthyroidism with under 90% sensitivity and 81% to 82% specificity, and in testing the same model reached 80%/75%.

V is cut by 5 bases and J by 3 bases, and the space between the germline ends is 6 bases. Inclusive of the bounding cysteine and phenylalanine, the CDR3 is 12 residues long. Only the CDR3 DNA stays, 36 bases, in frame from base 1. The germline V gene specifies KGHDR as CDR1 and SFDVKD as CDR2. The TCR beta CDR3 regions were amplified from RNA transcripts. The first round of RT-PCR for the TCR CDR3 was performed with the HTBI primer set and the Qiagen OneStep RT-PCR kit. The libraries were constructed in a second round of multiplex PCR and then size-selected and purified. Sequencing of the libraries was done on an Illumina HiSeq2000 using paired-end 100 bp reads. On the authors' methods: SOAPnuke was used to process the raw data, removing reads that contained adapters or uncalled bases, had a mean Phred below 15, or lacked an exact match to the constant primer or identifier. High-quality paired reads were merged with COPE v1.2.5, and unique nucleotide sequences were defined as clonotypes. Clonotypes were aligned to IMGT TRBV, TRBD and TRBJ reference segments using MiTCR v1.1. Analysis was restricted to V-J combinations with a frequency above 0.0001, which covered roughly 99% of repertoires. The TCS score was defined as F50 (clonal expansion) divided by E x V (chaos), with BLOSUM62-based TCRdist calculated between CDR3 peptides within each V-J. Welch's t-statistics and random forest reduced roughly 500 V-J features to fewer than 15, which were used in a naive Bayes classifier (R e1071). Using fastp trimming at Q25 and MiXCR clonotype assembly, TCRdb reanalyzed the public sequencing data and kept in-frame beta chains. Each entry merges the rows of one CDR3 protein and shows their most common DNA and genes. The authors' filters were not applied to this entry. This sample gives some 300,000 distinct CDR3 sequences in total; 13% of them show up just once. Almost 8% of the sample belongs to the ten largest clones.

This sequence originates from a woman in her 30s with Graves' hyperthyroidism that later progressed to Graves' ophthalmopathy. The material sequenced was blood. In this chain, TRBV24-1 is recombined with TRBJ1-2, with no confident D gene call. Here the CDR3 is given as CATSGEDYGYTF. The nucleotide sequence is TGTGCCACCAGTGGGGAGGACTATGGCTACACCTTC.